The rows below give T cell receptor beta chains drawn from one sample of a study of OX40 agonist ivuxolimab in advanced cancers. Generated by immunoSEQ multiplex PCR, the TCRdb table keeps only in-frame clones and is missing some. The data hold roughly 72,000 clones, with roughly 89% observed a single time. This specimen was CD4+ or CD8+ T cells sorted from blood, taken in a trial of the OX40 agonist ivuxolimab. All receptors derive from an adult with an advanced solid tumor such as melanoma, head and neck, liver or kidney cancer. The CDR3 runs from the conserved cysteine through the conserved F or W. Fields, in order: CDR3 protein, CDR3 DNA, D gene, J gene, clone size, V gene. D genes are given only for firm matches. The listing skips clone size in some rows; elsewhere it reads once, few, many or a size class.

CASSQAEGTGTLPTNEKLFF	TGCGCCAGCAGCCAAGCAGAGGGGACAGGGACCCTTCCAACTAATGAAAAACTGTTTTTT	TRBD1	TRBJ1-4	.	TRBV4-1
CASSPSPSTVAPQPQHF	TGTGCCAGCTCACCATCCCCCTCGACGGTAGCACCTCAGCCCCAGCATTTT	.	TRBJ1-5	few	TRBV18
CASSPLDRGERETQYF	TGCGCCAGCAGCCCCCTGGACAGGGGGGAAAGAGAGACCCAGTACTTC	TRBD1	TRBJ2-5	.	TRBV4-1
CASGGGGREQFF	TGCGCCAGCGGGGGGGGAGGGCGTGAGCAGTTCTTC	TRBD2	TRBJ2-1	.	TRBV10-1
CASQTGGDQPQHF	TGTGCCAGTCAAACGGGAGGAGATCAGCCCCAGCATTTT	.	TRBJ1-5	.	TRBV6-6
CASSYLGEAKNIQYF	TGTGCCAGCAGTTATCTTGGGGAAGCCAAAAACATTCAGTACTTC	.	TRBJ2-4	once	TRBV28
CASGSGTTTDTQYF	TGTGCTAGTGGTTCCGGGACTACCACAGATACGCAGTATTTT	TRBD2	TRBJ2-3	.	TRBV12-5
CASSFMDGYEQYF	TGTGCCAGCAGCTTTATGGACGGATACGAGCAGTACTTC	.	TRBJ2-7	.	TRBV5-8
CASSHSGGAGEQYF	TGTGCCAGCAGTCATAGCGGGGGGGCCGGCGAGCAGTACTTC	TRBD2	TRBJ2-7	.	TRBV7-9
CASSLSYRGRADTQYF	TGTGCCAGCAGTTTAAGTTACAGGGGGCGGGCAGATACGCAGTATTTT	TRBD1	TRBJ2-3	.	TRBV27
CASTNLAGETQYF	TGTGCCAGCACCAACCTTGCAGGAGAGACCCAGTACTTC	.	TRBJ2-5	.	TRBV28
CAISGTQGARNEQFF	TGTGCCATCAGCGGAACGCAGGGGGCGCGCAATGAGCAGTTCTTC	TRBD1	TRBJ2-1	.	TRBV10-3
CASSLRPGPIQSSYEQYF	TGTGCCAGCAGCTTACGCCCCGGGCCCATACAGAGCTCCTACGAGCAGTACTTC	.	TRBJ2-7	.	TRBV7-2
CASSILGSRTEAFF	TGTGCCAGTAGTATATTAGGGTCCCGGACTGAAGCTTTCTTT	.	TRBJ1-1	.	TRBV19
CASSLLAGGFNEQFF	TGTGCCAGTAGTTTGCTAGCGGGGGGTTTCAATGAGCAGTTCTTC	TRBD2	TRBJ2-1	.	TRBV19
CASSLRAAASTDTQYF	TGTGCCAGCAGCTTACGGGCTGCTGCTAGCACAGATACGCAGTATTTT	.	TRBJ2-3	.	TRBV7-9
CASSSHDSYFSNQPQHF	TGTGCCAGCAGCTCTCACGACAGTTACTTTAGCAATCAGCCCCAGCATTTT	.	TRBJ1-5	.	TRBV7-8
CASSRRSMDEQFF	TGTGCCAGTAGTAGGCGGAGCATGGATGAGCAGTTCTTC	.	TRBJ2-1	.	TRBV19
CASTGRSFGGEAFF	TGTGCCAGCACCGGACGGTCGTTTGGGGGTGAAGCTTTCTTT	.	TRBJ1-1	.	TRBV6-1
CASSLGGLGYEQYF	TGTGCCAGCAGCTTAGGTGGATTAGGGTACGAGCAGTACTTC	.	TRBJ2-7	.	TRBV11-2
CASTTSGVYNEQFF	TGTGCCAGCACTACCTCTGGCGTCTACAATGAGCAGTTCTTC	.	TRBJ2-1	.	TRBV11-2
CASSAGTVYGYTF	TGTGCCAGCAGCGCCGGGACAGTCTATGGCTACACCTTC	TRBD1	TRBJ1-2	.	TRBV5-6
CASSRGGYTDTQYF	TGTGCCAGCAGCCGGGGCGGGTACACAGATACGCAGTATTTT	.	TRBJ2-3	.	TRBV14
CASSLGRGQSEGSPLHF	TGCGCCAGCAGCCTGGGCAGGGGGCAATCCGAGGGTTCACCCCTCCACTTT	TRBD1	TRBJ1-6	once	TRBV5-1
CASSPGFNQPQHF	TGTGCCAGTAGTCCGGGATTCAATCAGCCCCAGCATTTT	.	TRBJ1-5	.	TRBV19
CASMEGADTQYF	TGTGCCAGTATGGAGGGAGCAGATACGCAGTATTTT	.	TRBJ2-3	.	TRBV6-6
CASRQTYEQFF	TGTGCCAGCAGACAGACCTATGAGCAGTTCTTC	.	TRBJ2-1	.	TRBV2
CASSLSVDLLGHEKLFF	TGTGCCAGCAGTTTATCGGTGGACCTGTTGGGGCATGAAAAACTGTTTTTT	.	TRBJ1-4	.	TRBV28
CASSLAGETQYF	TGCGCCAGCAGCTTGGCCGGGGAGACCCAGTACTTC	.	TRBJ2-5	.	TRBV5-1
CASSLVGISSYEQYF	TGCGCCAGCAGTTTAGTCGGGATCTCCTCCTACGAGCAGTACTTC	.	TRBJ2-7	.	TRBV10-2
CASSELRNTEAFF	TGTGCCAGCAGTGAACTTAGGAACACTGAAGCTTTCTTT	.	TRBJ1-1	.	TRBV6-1
CASSQEWPVVYEQYF	TGCGCCAGCAGCCAAGAATGGCCGGTCGTTTACGAGCAGTACTTC	.	TRBJ2-7	.	TRBV4-1
CASSFKGGETQYF	TGTGCCAGCAGTTTCAAGGGGGGAGAGACCCAGTACTTC	.	TRBJ2-5	.	TRBV27
CASSSVRGGGNQPQHF	TGTGCCAGCAGTTCAGTTCGGGGGGGAGGAAATCAGCCCCAGCATTTT	.	TRBJ1-5	.	TRBV6-6
CASSPEDGLGRNTGELFF	TGTGCCAGCTCACCTGAGGACGGCCTAGGCAGGAACACCGGGGAGCTGTTTTTT	.	TRBJ2-2	.	TRBV18
CSVVDRDTEAFF	TGCAGCGTTGTGGACAGGGACACTGAAGCTTTCTTT	TRBD1	TRBJ1-1	.	TRBV29-1
CASSNNPGGVGEQYF	TGTGCCAGCAGCAATAACCCAGGGGGGGTTGGCGAGCAGTACTTC	.	TRBJ2-7	.	TRBV21-1
CASSTRDGGNTIYF	TGTGCCAGCAGCACCCGGGACGGGGGAAACACCATATATTTT	.	TRBJ1-3	.	TRBV5-4
CASSRQLDQPQHF	TGTGCCAGCAGTAGACAGCTAGATCAGCCCCAGCATTTT	.	TRBJ1-5	.	TRBV2
CAISGTSGLSYEQYF	TGTGCCATCAGCGGGACTAGCGGGCTATCCTACGAGCAGTACTTC	TRBD2	TRBJ2-7	.	TRBV10-3
CASSLAGGEETQYF	TGCGCCAGCAGCTTGGCCGGGGGTGAAGAGACCCAGTACTTC	.	TRBJ2-5	.	TRBV5-1
CASRSTLAVSYGYTF	TGTGCCAGCAGATCGACACTTGCTGTTTCCTATGGCTACACCTTC	.	TRBJ1-2	once	TRBV6-6
CASSPGGFTEAFF	TGTGCCAGCAGCCCCGGGGGTTTCACTGAAGCTTTCTTT	.	TRBJ1-1	.	TRBV7-6
CASSYSWRPKGQPQHF	TGTGCCAGCAGTTACTCCTGGCGGCCTAAGGGGCAGCCCCAGCATTTT	.	TRBJ1-5	.	TRBV6-5
CASSLFGETQYF	TGTGCCAGCAGCTTATTCGGAGAGACCCAGTACTTC	.	TRBJ2-5	.	TRBV7-2
CASRSGSGAYNEQFF	TGCGCCAGCAGATCCGGGAGCGGGGCCTACAATGAGCAGTTCTTC	TRBD2	TRBJ2-1	.	TRBV5-1
CASTRWETQYF	TGTGCCAGCACCCGGTGGGAGACCCAGTACTTC	.	TRBJ2-5	once	TRBV6-1
CASSIAGTSIYEQYF	TGTGCCAGTAGTATAGCCGGGACAAGTATCTACGAGCAGTACTTC	.	TRBJ2-7	.	TRBV19
CASSQVVLAVQETQYF	TGCGCCAGCAGCCAAGTCGTCCTAGCGGTCCAAGAGACCCAGTACTTC	TRBD2	TRBJ2-5	once	TRBV4-1
CASSPTNRVDQYQETQYF	TGTGCCAGCAGCCCCACCAACAGGGTAGATCAGTACCAAGAGACCCAGTACTTC	.	TRBJ2-5	.	TRBV9
CASSSRGRMDTQYF	TGTGCCAGCAGCTCCCGCGGGCGAATGGATACGCAGTATTTT	.	TRBJ2-3	.	TRBV11-2
CASSSGQGHSYEQYF	TGTGCCAGCAGCTCCGGACAGGGCCACTCCTACGAGCAGTACTTC	TRBD1	TRBJ2-7	.	TRBV11-3
CASSEQGSSYEQYF	TGTGCCAGCAGTGAGCAGGGGAGCTCCTACGAGCAGTACTTC	.	TRBJ2-7	.	TRBV2